The 27 T cell receptor beta chains below come from one sample, sequenced in a study of tumor-infiltrating lymphocytes in primary liver carcinoma. From about 20-30 mg of unsorted bulk tissue, DNA and RNA were co-extracted together. cDNA specific to TCR beta was made from about 550 ng of total RNA, with a constant-region primer employed for priming. What produced the TCR beta libraries was three nested multiplex PCR rounds using slightly modified ARM-PCR. Each of the first two PCR rounds ran approximately 11 cycles with TRBV1-TRBV30 forward and C-beta reverse primers. TCRdb analysed the multiplex PCR reads with MiXCR anew, one entry per CDR3 protein. The table includes some 190,000 distinct CDR3 sequences, around four fifths detected once. Sequences were obtained from tumor tissue from primary liver carcinoma. The origin of the receptors is a man aged 35-49 years with primary liver carcinoma and hepatitis B virus infection.

Points on this clonotype: Given a much more abundant clone one base away, this may be a read error. J is TRBJ2-3 and V is TRBV7-9; 8 bases align to TRBD2. The germline gives CDR1 SEHNR, CDR2 FQNEAQ (reference sequence). The CDR3 is 14 residues long. The CDR3 spells CSSSPSGRGDTQYF. CDR3 DNA sequence: TGTTCCAGCAGCCCCAGCGGGAGAGGGGATACGCAGTATTTT.

Points on this clonotype: Given a much more abundant clone one base away, this may be a read error. This chain connects TRBV5-1 to TRBJ1-1, with a tentative D call TRBD1 (5 bases). The length of the CDR3 is 15 residues. The germline V gene has CDR1 SGHRS and CDR2 YFSETQ. Here the CDR3 reads CAISTGAGDLTEAFF. The DNA for the CDR3 is TGCGCCATCAGCACCGGGGCGGGGGATCTCACTGAAGCTTTCTTT. Based on the CDR3 plus reference TRBV5-1 and TRBJ1-1, the full variable domain is KAGVTQTPRYLIKTRGQQVTLSCSPISGHRSVSWYQQTPGQGLQFLFEYFSETQRNKGNFPGRFSGRQFSNSRSEMNVSTLELGDSALYLCAISTGAGDLTEAFFGQGTRLTVV.

With regard to this clonotype: The junction differs from germline at one of its ends, possibly a read error. The rearrangement links TRBV28 to TRBJ1-2; 7 bases map to TRBD1. CDR1 and CDR2 from the germline V gene are MDHEN and SYDVKM. The CDR3 runs 13 residues. The CDR3 DNA reads as TGTGTCAGCGGTTTGAAGGGGGCTTATGGCTACACCTTC. It yields the protein CVSGLKGAYGYTF.

This chain links TRBV7-3 with TRBJ2-1, with 13 bases that match TRBD2. Germline loops: CDR1 SGHTA, CDR2 FQGTGA. The trim removed 4 bases at V and 4 bases at J, leaving 1 base unmatched. The CDR3 runs 15 residues. CDR3 residues: CASSSLAGGYNEQFF. The CDR3 DNA reads as TGTGCCAGCAGCTCACTAGCGGGAGGGTACAATGAGCAGTTCTTC.

As to this clonotype: One junction end does not reproduce the germline sequence, and a read error may be involved. This chain joins TRBV5-6 and TRBJ2-5; maybe TRBD2 (5 bases). From germline, CDR1 is SGHDT and CDR2 YYEEEE. This CDR3 contains 14 residues. DNA of the CDR3: TGTGCCAACAGCTTGGAGGTTAGTCAAGAGACCCAGTACTTC. Amino acids: CANSLEVSQETQYF.

Note on this clonotype: A much larger clonotype is one base distant, so this may be a read error. In nucleotides, the CDR3 is TGTGCCCGCAGCCAGGAGTCCACACTGCGAGAGACCCAGTACTTC. Amino acid sequence: CARSQESTLRETQYF. J is TRBJ2-5 and V is TRBV7-9; D not resolved. The CDR3 spans 15 residues. Looked up from germline, CDR1 is SEHNR and CDR2 is FQNEAQ (reference sequence).

CDR3: CASGPEHYRNEQFF. Written as DNA, the CDR3 is TGTGCCAGCGGTCCTGAGCACTACCGCAATGAGCAGTTCTTC. The V and J genes are TRBV6-2 or TRBV6-3 and TRBJ2-1, with no clear D. The CDR3 is 14 residues long. With 8 bases removed from V and 6 bases from J, the gap between germline ends came to 17 bases. From germline, CDR1 is MNHEY and CDR2 SVGEGT.

Note on this clonotype: One junction end does not reproduce the germline sequence, and a read error may be involved. The chain employs TRBV4-2 and TRBJ1-2, with D tentatively TRBD1 (5 bases). The CDR3 runs to 17 residues. Germline lookup yields CDR1 LGHNA and CDR2 YNFKEQ. The DNA for the CDR3 is TGTGCCAGCAGCCAAGAAACCGCCCAGGGACTTAACTATGACTACACCTTC. Its protein product is CASSQETAQGLNYDYTF.

To note about this clonotype: One junction end disagrees with the germline gene, perhaps due to a read error. The chain is built from TRBV11-2 and TRBJ2-6; D could derive from TRBD1 or TRBD2 (6 bases each). CDR1 and CDR2 (germline): SGHAT, FQNNGV. The CDR3 has 21 residues. CDR3 coding DNA: TGTGCCAGCAGCATGGGGGGAGGCAGGGGCAATTCCCTCTCTGGGGCCAGCGTCCTGACTTTC. Residues: CASSMGGGRGNSLSGASVLTF.

Comments on this clonotype: The CDR3 does not end in the conserved phenylalanine or tryptophan, so this is likely a read error. The rearrangement links TRBV30 to TRBJ1-1; D is unresolved. Per the germline V gene, CDR1 is GTSNPN and CDR2 is SVGIG (reference sequence). This CDR3 is built from 11 residues. The CDR3 bases are TGTGTCTGGAGTGTTGGGTTTGAAGCTTTCTAT. The encoded protein is CVWSVGFEAFY.

The sample holds many counts of this clonotype. J is TRBJ2-5 and V is TRBV24-1; D may be TRBD1 (6 bases). CDR3 length: 14 residues. Germline assignment: CDR1 KGHDR and CDR2 SFDVKD. V was clipped by 3 bases and J by 3 bases, with 10 bases between them. CDR3 sequence (DNA): TGTGCCACCAGTGATCCCGGGACAAAAGAGACCCAGTACTTC. Translation gives CATSDPGTKETQYF.

Concerning this clonotype itself: The missing conserved phenylalanine or tryptophan at the end of this CDR3 makes a read error likely. The V call is TRBV12-3 or TRBV12-4, the J call TRBJ2-2; D is perhaps TRBD2 (5 bases). This CDR3 has 14 amino acids. In DNA, the CDR3 is TGTGCCAGCAGTTACTCCGTGGGCATCGGGGATCTGTTTTCT. Protein: CASSYSVGIGDLFS.

Worth noting for this clonotype: A junction end diverges from the germline sequence, so it may reflect a read error. The chain is built from TRBV29-1 and TRBJ2-7; 10 nucleotides agree with TRBD2. The CDR3 has 13 amino acids. Germline CDR1 and CDR2: SQVTM and ANQGSEA. Here the CDR3 DNA reads TGCAGCGTATCTAGCGGGAGTTCCTACGAGCTGTACTTC. This translates into CSVSSGSSYELYF.

Comments on this clonotype: The junction differs from germline at one of its ends, possibly a read error. This sequence joins TRBV6-1 and TRBJ2-7; 7 bases are a match to TRBD1. CDR1 is MNHNS, CDR2 SASEGT, per germline. This CDR3 has 13 residues. The CDR3 nucleotides read TGTGCCAGCACCCGGACAGGTACCTACGAGCAATACTTC. Translation gives CASTRTGTYEQYF.

This chain links TRBV11-2 with TRBJ2-7, with a possible D match to TRBD2 (6 bases). The V gene lost 10 bases and the J gene lost 3 bases, with 13 bases spanning the gap. CDR1 is SGHAT, CDR2 FQNNGV, per germline. The CDR3 contains 12 residues. The CDR3 reads CAIIAGGYEQYF. The CDR3 DNA sequence: TGTGCCATCATTGCCGGGGGCTACGAGCAGTACTTC.

As concerns this clonotype: One end of the junction is discordant with germline, which a read error may explain. This chain links TRBV7-9 with TRBJ1-1; D might be TRBD1 (5 bases). Germline V gives CDR1 SEHNR, CDR2 FQNEAQ (reference sequence). This CDR3 has 14 residues. CDR3 sequence (DNA): TGTGCCAGCAGCTTTGCGGGGGGAAACACTAAAGCTTTCTTT. Translation gives CASSFAGGNTKAFF. Based on the CDR3 plus reference TRBV7-9 and TRBJ1-1, the full variable domain is DTGVSQNPRHKITKRGQNVTFRCDPISEHNRLYWYRQTLGQGPEFLTYFQNEAQLEKSRLLSDRFSAERPKGSFSTLEIQRTEQGDSAMYLCASSFAGGNTKAFFGQGTRLTVV.

A remark on this clonotype: One junction end disagrees with the germline gene, perhaps due to a read error. V and J are TRBV14 and TRBJ2-7; 7 nucleotides line up with TRBD2. The CDR3 loop spans 13 amino acids. Germline V CDR1 and CDR2: SGHDN, FVKESK. The CDR3 DNA is TGTGTCAGCAGCCAAACCGGGAGGTATGAGCAGTACTTC. Its protein is CVSSQTGRYEQYF.

With regard to this clonotype: An end of the junction does not agree with germline; a read error may underlie this. The J gene is TRBJ1-6, the V gene TRBV6-4, with no clear D. Germline assignment: CDR1 MRHNA and CDR2 SNTAGT. CDR3 length equals 14 residues. The DNA of the CDR3 is TGTCCCAGGCGGGATTCTACCTATATTTCACCCCTCCACTTT. It specifies CPRRDSTYISPLHF.

This clonotype was found a few times. It may be a read error: a sequence one base away is much more abundant. Since no conserved phenylalanine or tryptophan closes the CDR3, a read error is the likely cause. V usage is TRBV11-2 and J usage is TRBJ1-4; tentatively, D is TRBD1 (5 bases). V lost 5 bases to trimming and J lost 3 bases, with 13 bases between them. CDR1 is SGHAT, CDR2 FQNNGV, per germline. The CDR3 has 15 amino acids. CDR3 nucleotides: TGTGCCAGCAGCCCTACAGGATGGGCTAATGAAAAACTGTTTTCT. Its translation: CASSPTGWANEKLFS.

As for this clonotype: One end of the junction is discordant with germline, which a read error may explain. The chain joins TRBV4-1 to TRBJ1-5; no clear D. Germline CDR1 reads MGHRA; CDR2 reads YSYEKL. The CDR3 extends over 16 amino acids. CDR3 in amino acids: CASSPVERVGNQLQHF. The CDR3 nucleotides read TGCGCTAGCAGCCCCGTTGAGAGGGTTGGCAATCAGCTCCAGCATTTT.

In its sample, this clonotype was seen a few times. The gene calls are TRBV24-1 and TRBJ2-3, with D perhaps TRBD2 (5 bases). Trimming removed 9 bases from V and 1 base from J, with 16 bases in between. Germline CDR1 reads KGHDR; CDR2 reads SFDVKD. The CDR3 is 15 residues long. CDR3 DNA sequence: TGTGCCACCCCCACATGGGGTAGCGGCACAGATACGCAGTATTTT. Amino acids: CATPTWGSGTDTQYF.

The V gene is TRBV6-2 or TRBV6-3, the J gene TRBJ2-5, with 9 bases aligning to TRBD2. The CDR3 loop spans 17 amino acids. Trimming took 7 bases from V and 14 from J; bases not matched to a gene: 26. CDR1 MNHEY and CDR2 SVGEGT come from the germline V gene. The CDR3 DNA reads TGTGCCAGCAATTATGGTTCAGCGGGAGGATGGGGAGAGACTCAATACTTC. It translates to CASNYGSAGGWGETQYF.

About this clonotype itself: An end of the junction does not agree with germline; a read error may underlie this. The chain couples TRBV14 to TRBJ2-5; unclear D gene. The germline gives CDR1 SGHDN, CDR2 FVKESK. The CDR3 is 15 residues long. CDR3 nucleotide sequence: TGTGCCAGCAGCCAAATGTATCGGGTTCAAGATACCCAGTACTTC. It is translated as CASSQMYRVQDTQYF.

A note on this clonotype: As the CDR3 is not closed by the conserved phenylalanine or tryptophan, this likely results from a read error. V is TRBV29-1 and J is TRBJ2-7; perhaps TRBD2 as D (6 bases). This CDR3 contains 13 residues. With 6 bases removed from V and 4 bases from J, the gap between germline ends came to 16 bases. CDR1 is SQVTM, CDR2 ANQGSEA, per germline. The CDR3 nucleotides are TGCAGCGTGCGGACCGGGACTGCTTACGAGCAGTACATC. Residues: CSVRTGTAYEQYI.

V is TRBV30 and J is TRBJ1-5; D is uncertain. The germline V gene has CDR1 GTSNPN and CDR2 SVGIG (reference sequence). The V end lost 4 bases, the J end lost 2 bases, and 9 bases lay between the germline ends. This CDR3 has 13 residues. For the CDR3, the DNA is TGTGCCTGGAACCCTGGAGGCAATCAGCCCCAGCATTTT. Translated, it gives CAWNPGGNQPQHF.

Turning to this clonotype: At one of its ends the junction is not consistent with the germline gene, which may arise from a read error. The chain carries TRBV6-5 and TRBJ2-1; 10 bases are a match to TRBD2. This CDR3 spans 15 amino acids. Germline CDR1 MNHEY, CDR2 SVGAGI. CDR3 coding DNA: TGTGTCAGCACCCGAGCGGGAGGGGCATACAATGGGCAGTTCTTC. This gives the protein CVSTRAGGAYNGQFF.

On this clonotype itself: No conserved phenylalanine or tryptophan ends this CDR3, so it is likely a read error. This sequence joins TRBV11-2 and TRBJ1-4; D perhaps matches TRBD1 (6 bases). There are 15 residues in the CDR3. The germline V gene encodes CDR1 SGHAT and CDR2 FQNNGV. The CDR3 spells CASSKLGAGNEQLFI. The CDR3 DNA reads TGTGCCAGTAGCAAGCTGGGGGCGGGAAATGAACAACTGTTTATT.